This T cell receptor (beta chain) comes out of a study of blood T cell repertoires in COVID-19. Study details: The United States, Italy and Spain were the sources of the acute and convalescent COVID-19 samples. T cells, B-cell-depleted T cells, or PBMCs supplied cDNA or gDNA.

Authors' methods: Amplifying reference gene primers gave estimates of nucleated cell counts. The table came from immunoSEQ multiplex PCR; TCRdb's copy has only in-frame clones and leaves some out. V, J and clone size are taken as reported in that table, and D and trimming were inferred from the DNA itself. The sample contains approximately 110,000 clones, about 84% of which appear only once. Trimming removed 3 bases at V and 0 bases at J, with 6 bases between. The CDR3 sequence is 13 residues long. Germline CDR1 is SGDLS and CDR2 is YYNGEE. The chain carries TRBV9 and TRBJ1-1; tentatively, D is TRBD1 (5 bases). This sequence originates from a human donor in a cohort sampled during active COVID-19. Sequencing was done on a sample of peripheral blood. CDR3 amino acids: CASSGQLNTEAFF. Here the CDR3 DNA reads TGTGCCAGCAGCGGACAGTTGAACACTGAAGCTTTCTTT.